This T cell receptor (beta chain) was recovered during a study of shared clonotypes between healthy human individuals. Study-wide findings and caveats: Generally, estimated richness proved larger in naive subsets than it did in memory subsets.

CD8 cells regarded as naive lacked CD45RO, were positively chosen for CCR7, and omitted terminally differentiated effector memory CD45RA+ cells. Note on this clone: Its antigen remains unidentified.

In the authors' methods: In the immunoSEQ data, sequences were junction-only and lacked quality scores, so filtering differed. Clones were read by immunoSEQ multiplex PCR, and TCRdb kept only the in-frame ones, dropping some. V and J calls and clone size are copied from that table; D and trimming were computed from the DNA. The sample lists about 2.2 million clones, just over 90% occurring once. This CDR3 contains 14 residues. With V trimmed by 4 bases and J by 3 bases, 5 bases remained unmatched. In germline, CDR1 is SGHRS, CDR2 YFSETQ. This receptor was obtained from a man between 18 and 29 years old in good health. Some clones in this sample may be carry-over from other donors' samples. The J gene is TRBJ2-7, the V gene TRBV5-1; 9 bases align to TRBD2. The sequenced material came from naive CD8+ T cells from PBMCs. This CDR3 is CASSLSGSYYEQYF. The CDR3 bases are TGCGCCAGCAGCCTTAGCGGGAGCTACTACGAGCAGTACTTC.